This T cell receptor beta chain was retrieved from a study of sequential checkpoint blockade in melanoma. Overall study: First-line arms were nivolumab then ipilimumab, or the reverse, randomized 1:1. Maintenance nivolumab came after either treatment sequence.

Clones were sequenced by immunoSEQ multiplex PCR, and TCRdb holds only the in-frame ones, with some missing. The sample shows over 25,000 clones, roughly 84% of them seen only once. This CDR3 is 15 amino acids long. Germline V gene data show CDR1 as SEHNR and CDR2 as FQNEAQ (reference sequence). J gave up 10 bases and V 4 bases, and 7 bases lay outside the gene matches. Treatment specified: randomized to nivolumab then ipilimumab (arm A) or the reverse (arm B). DNA-damaging chemotherapy had not been given to any patient beforehand. Live CD3+CD8+ CD19− CD56− cells were sorted from PBMCs. The receptor's source is a human donor with melanoma. This material consisted of CD8+ T cells sorted from blood (inferred from file names), taken from a patient given nivolumab and ipilimumab in sequence. The rearrangement uses TRBV7-9 and TRBJ1-6; 10 nucleotides match TRBD1. For the CDR3, the DNA is TGTGCCAGCAGCTCGGGACAGGGGATTGGGTCACCCCTCCACTTT. Amino acids: CASSSGQGIGSPLHF.